A selection of T cell receptor beta chains follows, all from one sample in a study of cytomegalovirus exposure and HLA in healthy donors. The method was immunoSEQ multiplex PCR; TCRdb's version includes in-frame clones alone and lacks a portion of them. The sample includes over 55,000 clones, 65% to 70% of them seen just once. The sequenced sample was PBMCs. The receptors were sampled from a man aged 35 to 55 in good health and CMV-seropositive. CDR3s include the opening cysteine and the closing phenylalanine or tryptophan. D genes are given only for firm matches. The size of a clone is reported for some rows only, either as once, few or many, or as a class for expanded clones.

V: TRBV7-3; J: TRBJ2-1; size: NA; D: TRBD2; CDR3: CASSPGLAGINEQFF; DNA: TGTGCCAGCAGCCCGGGACTAGCGGGAATCAATGAGCAGTTCTTC
V: TRBV14; J: TRBJ2-2; size: NA; D: NA; CDR3: CASSQKLAGELFF; DNA: TGTGCCAGCAGCCAGAAGCTTGCCGGGGAGCTGTTTTTT
V: TRBV2; J: TRBJ2-7; size: NA; D: NA; CDR3: CASKARSGGPGDEQYF; DNA: TGTGCCAGCAAGGCGAGGTCCGGAGGGCCTGGGGACGAGCAGTACTTC
V: TRBV6-5; J: TRBJ2-7; size: NA; D: TRBD2; CDR3: CASSPGGSSYEQYF; DNA: TGTGCCAGCAGCCCCGGCGGGAGCTCCTACGAGCAGTACTTC
V: TRBV6-1; J: TRBJ1-1; size: few; D: TRBD1; CDR3: CASSARQGGAFF; DNA: TGTGCCAGCAGTGCCCGACAGGGAGGAGCTTTCTTT
V: TRBV18; J: TRBJ1-5; size: once; D: NA; CDR3: CASSPGGGEQPQHF; DNA: TGTGCCAGCTCACCAGGGGGAGGGGAACAGCCCCAGCATTTT
V: TRBV30; J: TRBJ1-5; size: few; D: NA; CDR3: CAWSRQGNQPQHF; DNA: TGTGCCTGGAGTAGGCAGGGTAATCAGCCCCAGCATTTT
V: TRBV5-6; J: TRBJ2-7; size: NA; D: TRBD1; CDR3: CASSPSYRGASYEQYF; DNA: TGTGCCAGCAGCCCGTCCTACAGGGGTGCCTCCTACGAGCAGTACTTC
V: TRBV5-1; J: TRBJ1-1; size: NA; D: TRBD1; CDR3: CASSQGVNTEAFF; DNA: TGCGCCAGCAGTCAGGGGGTGAACACTGAAGCTTTCTTT
V: TRBV28; J: TRBJ2-5; size: NA; D: NA; CDR3: CASSKEAVETQYF; DNA: TGTGCCAGCAGTAAGGAGGCGGTTGAGACCCAGTACTTC
V: TRBV29-1; J: TRBJ1-2; size: NA; D: NA; CDR3: CSDGGGASGYTF; DNA: TGCAGCGACGGAGGGGGGGCGAGTGGCTACACCTTC
V: TRBV7-2; J: TRBJ1-5; size: NA; D: TRBD1; CDR3: CASSLEQGLNQPQHF; DNA: TGTGCCAGCAGCTTAGAACAGGGGCTAAATCAGCCCCAGCATTTT
V: TRBV5-1; J: TRBJ1-1; size: NA; D: TRBD1; CDR3: CASTGTGTTEAFF; DNA: TGCGCCAGCACCGGGACAGGGACTACTGAAGCTTTCTTT